This T cell receptor (beta chain) was sequenced for a study of blood T cell repertoires in COVID-19 (dated by TCRdb to between 2020 and 2021). The study in broad terms: Collaborator samples came from the United States, Italy and Spain and covered acute and convalescent phases of COVID-19. The material from the prospective study consisted of cDNA or gDNA derived from T cells, B-cell-depleted T cells, or PBMCs. The dataset comprised deeply sampled blood TCRbeta repertoires from subjects exposed to, actively infected with, or recovered from COVID-19. A freely available public database, intended as a resource for researchers studying the immune response to SARS-CoV-2, is where the repertoires were released. Samples came from the ongoing ImmuneRACE study (first 160 participants) plus 1,254 subjects from 6 global collaborators. The sample metadata nearly always contained a de-identified subject ID, COVID-19 status, age in years and sex. Where available, HLA class I and class II types were taken from metadata supplied by the sample provider and were not determined by assay-based typing. The full study reports these points: How much clinical and demographic metadata was included differed by source and by participant, and the metadata was provided uncurated.

As for this clone: It has no known antigen specificity. No clone much larger than this one lies a single base away; base qualities are absent.

Whole blood was collected in K2EDTA tubes by collaborating institutions according to the institutions' own protocols. For TCRbeta analysis, collaborators shipped samples in one of three forms: frozen whole blood, isolated PBMCs, or DNA extracted from either of those sample types. V is pruned by 5 bases and J by 0 bases, leaving 13 bases of the junction without a gene match. The CDR3 holds 19 amino acids from the cysteine to the phenylalanine. Here the CDR3 DNA is all that survives: 57 bases in frame from base 1. As encoded in the germline V gene, CDR1 is SGHNT while CDR2 is YENEEA. TCRbeta CDR3 regions were amplified from genomic DNA using the immunoSEQ Assay, a bias-controlled multiplex PCR. Per the source publication's procedure: The number of nucleated cells in each sample was estimated by amplification of reference gene primers within the assay. Sequence reads were collapsed and filtered to measure the absolute abundance of every unique TCRbeta CDR3 rearrangement. For each sample, productive Simpson clonality was calculated as the square root of Simpson's diversity index over productive rearrangements. Held by TCRdb, this immuneACCESS table contains in-frame sequences only and omits some clones. Under half of the omission traces to an unresolved V gene where checked; the cause of the rest is unknown. That table supplies the V and J calls and clone size; D and trimming were determined from the DNA. The table for this sample lists about 120,000 clones; more than 80% of them were counted only once. The top ten constitute under 35% of the sample.

The sequence joins TRBV11-3 to TRBJ1-1, and 12 junction bases match TRBD1. This sequence originates from a man aged 65 to 85 with active or convalescent COVID-19. Sequenced sample: peripheral blood. The CDR3 is CASSLLIPGTGGLNTEAFF. The DNA is TGTGCCAGCAGCCTCCTTATTCCTGGGACAGGGGGCTTGAACACTGAAGCTTTCTTT.